This TCR beta chain is from a study of blood T cells in healthy people across ages. It was with a sample-barcoded 5' primer and a J-beta primer mix that a second PCR of roughly 7 to 12 cycles was run. TCRdb used MiXCR to reprocess the 5' RACE reads, holding one entry per CDR3 protein. The repertoire consists of 1.2 million to 1.5 million distinct CDR3 sequences, with around 42% occurring once and the leading ten covering approximately 7.9%. Germline V gene lookup returns CDR1 MGHDK and CDR2 SYGVNS. The CDR3 totals 16 residues. With V trimmed by 0 bases and J by 4 bases, 5 bases remained unmatched. The total RNA that was extracted per sample amounted to at least 5 micrograms.

Sequencing was carried out using blood. The receptor comes from a woman in her late teens or twenties in good health. V and J are TRBV25-1 and TRBJ2-1; 8 bases match TRBD2. The chain's CDR3 is CASSEYGIAGYNEQFF. The DNA of the CDR3 is TGTGCCAGCAGTGAATATGGGATAGCGGGGTACAATGAGCAGTTCTTC.